This TCR beta chain was found in a study of T-cell reconstitution after alpha-beta-depleted transplantation in children. Unique molecular identifiers were incorporated when the TCRbeta library was constructed. In TCRdb, the PCR reads were re-called with MiXCR into one record per CDR3 protein. The sample shows about 580,000 distinct CDR3 sequences, approximately 22% of them seen only once. This CDR3 spans 15 amino acids. V gave up 1 base and J gave up 4 bases; unmatched junction bases: 3. From germline, CDR1 is LNHNV and CDR2 YYDKDF (reference sequence). Sequences were derived from PBMCs, mostly from graft donor cells, sampled 360 days after TCRalphabeta/CD19-depleted stem cell transplant. This clonotype was obtained from a boy younger than two who had a stem cell transplant for acute myeloid leukemia, so the T cells may come from the graft donor. The V call is TRBV15, the J call TRBJ1-5; TRBD1 agrees at 8 bases. Here the CDR3 DNA reads TGTGCCACCAGCAGAGCTCGGACAGGGAATCAGCCCCAGCATTTT. As protein: CATSRARTGNQPQHF.